The sequence of this T cell receptor beta chain was determined in a study of cytomegalovirus exposure and HLA in healthy donors. PCR amplification relied on 60 Vbeta primers (plus 13 Jbeta primers). The method was immunoSEQ multiplex PCR; TCRdb's version includes in-frame clones alone and lacks a portion of them. Here the sample spans about 210,000 clones, under 85% being singletons. V gave up 5 bases and J gave up 3 bases; unmatched junction bases: 5. CDR1 is SNHLY and CDR2 is FYNNEI in the germline V gene. The CDR3 is 14 residues long. The rearrangement links TRBV2 to TRBJ2-5; 8 bases map to TRBD2. The TCR sequence derives from a woman aged 50 to 65 in good health and CMV-seropositive. The sequencing sample was made of PBMCs. This CDR3 reads CASSPGGGKETQYF. The CDR3 nucleotides read TGTGCCAGCAGTCCGGGGGGGGGAAAAGAGACCCAGTACTTC.